One sample yielded the 10 T cell receptor beta chains listed below, sequenced in a study of CD8 T cells in ankylosing spondylitis. TCRdb passed the 5' RACE reads through MiXCR, listing each CDR3 protein once. The profile shows fewer than 250,000 distinct CDR3 sequences, approximately 10% of them singletons. Input material: blood, either unsorted or a sorted T cell fraction (not recorded which). These receptor sequences come from a male donor with ankylosing spondylitis or in good health (not recorded which).

This clonotype was observed a few times. A read error may explain this, as a much larger clone is one base away. The rearrangement links TRBV5-1 to TRBJ2-1, with D possibly TRBD2 on 6 matching bases. This CDR3 is 15 amino acids long. Germline values: CDR1 SGHRS, CDR2 YFSETQ. The CDR3 loop is CVSSRASTSGNEQFF. The CDR3 region has the DNA TGCGTCAGCAGCCGGGCTTCGACTAGTGGCAATGAGCAGTTCTTC.

This clonotype appeared many times. The chain links TRBV12-3 or TRBV12-4 to TRBJ2-6; D is unclear. CDR3 length: 14 amino acids. The V end lost 5 bases, the J end lost 3 bases, and 8 bases lay between the germline ends. CDR3 sequence reads: CASSGRDGANVLTF. CDR3 in DNA: TGTGCCAGCAGTGGACGAGATGGGGCCAACGTCCTGACTTTC.

In the case of this clonotype: A much larger clone sits a single nucleotide away, making a read error possible. The chain joins TRBV11-2 to TRBJ2-3; a possible D gene is TRBD2 (7 bases). The V end lost 2 bases, the J end lost 3 bases, and 24 bases lay between the germline ends. Germline V lookup: CDR1 SGHAT, CDR2 FQNNGV. CDR3 size: 19 residues. The CDR3 protein is CASSLLSSGRGAGTDTQYF. The CDR3 region has the DNA TGTGCCAGCAGCTTACTATCCTCTGGCAGGGGAGCGGGGACAGATACGCAGTATTTT.

The rearrangement joins TRBV7-2 to TRBJ2-3; no definite D call. CDR1 is SGHTA and CDR2 is FQGNSA in the germline V gene. This CDR3 spans 12 amino acids. Between the trimmed V and J ends, which lost 5 bases and 7 bases, there was a span of 10 bases. CDR3 in amino acids: CASSPYLNTQYF. The CDR3, as DNA: TGTGCCAGCAGCCCCTACCTGAATACGCAGTATTTT. Together with reference TRBV7-2 and TRBJ2-3, the CDR3 gives the full variable domain: GAGVSQSPSNKVTEKGKDVELRCDPISGHTALYWYRQSLGQGLEFLIYFQGNSAPDKSGLPSDRFSAERTGGSVSTLTIQRTQQEDSAVYLCASSPYLNTQYFGPGTRLTVL.

There are a few counts of this clonotype. This rearrangement joins TRBV20-1 to TRBJ2-7, with D tentatively TRBD1 (6 bases). The V gene's germline CDR1 is DFQATT and CDR2 SNEGSKA (reference sequence). The CDR3 extends over 15 amino acids. The V gene lost 0 bases and the J gene lost 2 bases, with 14 bases spanning the gap. The CDR3 DNA reads TGCAGTGCTAGAGATTTAGGCAGGGGAACCTACGAGCAGTACTTC. Protein: CSARDLGRGTYEQYF.

This clonotype was found many times. The V call is TRBV10-3, the J call TRBJ1-2, with D possibly being TRBD1 (5 bases). This CDR3 spans 16 amino acids. V gave up 2 bases and J gave up 8 bases, with 21 bases separating them. Per germline, CDR1 ENHRY and CDR2 SYGVKD. CDR3 residues: CAISETAGTGIRGYTF. The CDR3 region has the DNA TGTGCCATCAGTGAGACCGCGGGGACGGGCATTCGAGGCTACACCTTC.

This clonotype was detected many times. This chain connects TRBV20-1 to TRBJ2-5; D is possibly TRBD1 (6 bases). V lost 7 bases, J lost 1 base, and 7 bases lay in between. The CDR3 spans 11 residues. Germline CDR1 and CDR2: DFQATT and SNEGSKA (reference sequence). Here the CDR3 reads CSGQVQETQYF. CDR3 bases: TGCAGTGGACAGGTCCAAGAGACCCAGTACTTC.

This clonotype was seen repeatedly, ten times or more. This sequence joins TRBV20-1 and TRBJ2-7; possible D gene TRBD1, 5 bases. The CDR3 has 12 residues. The germline V gene has CDR1 DFQATT and CDR2 SNEGSKA (reference sequence). Deletions cut 4 bases from V and 4 bases from J, with 11 bases between. Written as DNA, the CDR3 is TGCAGTGCTACTACGACAGATTACGAGCAGTACTTC. Encoded protein: CSATTTDYEQYF.

In its sample, this clonotype was seen many times. The chain uses TRBV5-4 and TRBJ2-5; 9 bases are a match to TRBD2. The CDR3 is made up of 15 amino acids. V was pared by 2 bases and J by 0 bases, with 2 bases of the junction left unmatched. CDR1 and CDR2 from the germline V gene are SGHNT and YYREEE (reference sequence). This chain's CDR3 is CASSFLAGNQETQYF. The CDR3 DNA sequence: TGTGCCAGCAGCTTTCTAGCGGGAAACCAAGAGACCCAGTACTTC.

There are many counts of this clonotype. The chain recombines TRBV12-3 or TRBV12-4 with TRBJ1-5; 11 positions match TRBD1. With V trimmed by 4 bases and J by 7 bases, 3 bases remained unmatched. This CDR3 has 14 amino acids. Here the CDR3 DNA reads TGTGCCAGCAGTTGGAGGACAGGGGGCCAGCCCCAGCATTTT. It codes for CASSWRTGGQPQHF.